This T cell receptor (beta chain) came from a study of regulatory T cells in long-lasting Graves disease. CDR1 and CDR2 (germline): SNHLY, FYNNEI. V lost 6 bases, J lost 4 bases, and 19 bases lay in between. The CDR3 runs 15 residues. As for time point: newly diagnosed GD, antithyroid drugs for less than 3 months. Preparation of the TCR library used RNA extracted from PBMCs. Sequencing libraries for TCR beta were prepared with iRepertoire HTBI primers and Arm-PCR of CDR3 regions. TCRdb redid the calling of the multiplex PCR reads with MiXCR, one entry per CDR3 protein. The sample includes under 450,000 distinct CDR3 sequences, 15% to 20% seen only once; the top ten take 20%. The sample was also reused in another study, on T cells in Graves' hyperthyroidism and ophthalmopathy. According to that study: Patients having uncontrolled infection, another autoimmune disease, pregnancy or lactation were not included.

Source: peripheral blood mononuclear cells (PBMCs), taken at new diagnosis, from a patient treated with antithyroid drugs. This receptor was identified in a woman younger than 35 with Graves disease. This chain joins TRBV2 and TRBJ2-7, with a possible D match to TRBD1 (5 bases). The CDR3 DNA reads TGTGCCAGCAGCTCCGGAGCCCCAGGGTATTACGAGCAGTACTTC. It encodes CASSSGAPGYYEQYF.